This TCR beta chain was sequenced in a study of blood T cell repertoires in COVID-19. Study overall: Collection of acute and convalescent COVID-19 samples took place in the United States, Italy and Spain.

Assay: immunoSEQ multiplex PCR; the TCRdb copy retains only in-frame clones and omits some. The sample has 450,000 or so clones, roughly 87% seen once. Seattle enrolled patients during active infection and tracked them longitudinally. The V and J ends lost 2 bases and 6 bases, in that order; junction bases with no gene match: 7. Per germline, CDR1 SQVTM and CDR2 ANQGSEA. This CDR3 is 14 amino acids long. The chain is built from TRBV29-1 and TRBJ1-2; 9 bases map to TRBD1. Sequencing was carried out using peripheral blood. This TCR came from a man aged 18 to 30 with COVID-19, enrolled during active disease. The CDR3 spells CSVELGGQGDGYTF. For the CDR3, the DNA is TGCAGCGTTGAACTAGGGGGACAGGGTGATGGCTACACCTTC.